These 6 T cell receptor beta chains came from one sample sequenced in a study of post-analysis software for immune sequencing data. Broader study findings: There were five TRBV segments more frequent in patients than controls, and TRBV5-6, TRBV5-1 and TRBV20-1 were among them.

Their cognate antigens are unknown. Unique molecular identifiers were present in the TCR beta cDNA libraries. One entry per CDR3 protein, called by TCRdb with MiXCR from the PCR reads. The sample comprises hundreds of thousands of distinct CDR3 sequences, over 45% of which are singletons, and about 11% rests with the top ten. The sample consisted of blood. Every receptor here comes from a girl aged 2 to 10 with multiple sclerosis.

This clonotype has only a few counts. This chain uses TRBV7-9 with TRBJ1-4; D gene ambiguous. Trimming left V 10 bases short and J 0 bases short, with 12 bases between. Per the germline V gene, CDR1 is SEHNR and CDR2 is FQNEAQ (reference sequence). The CDR3 sequence is 14 residues long. Here the CDR3 reads CATTGRSTNEKLFF. CDR3 nucleotide sequence: TGTGCCACCACGGGGAGGTCAACTAATGAAAAACTGTTTTTT. The full variable domain, in which reference TRBV7-9 and TRBJ1-4 provide the parts outside the CDR3, is DTGVSQNPRHKITKRGQNVTFRCDPISEHNRLYWYRQTLGQGPEFLTYFQNEAQLEKSRLLSDRFSAERPKGSFSTLEIQRTEQGDSAMYLCATTGRSTNEKLFFGSGTQLSVL.

The chain couples TRBV7-2 to TRBJ2-1; maybe TRBD1 (6 bases). CDR1 and CDR2 (germline): SGHTA, FQGNSA. V lost 1 base and J lost 10, with 20 bases in between. This CDR3 contains 16 residues. The CDR3 loop reads CASSLGRGRDNEEQFF. The CDR3 DNA follows: TGTGCCAGCAGCTTAGGAAGGGGGAGAGACAATGAGGAGCAGTTCTTC.

Turning to this clonotype: One base away lies a much larger clone, so this may be a sequencing read error. The chain links TRBV12-3 or TRBV12-4 to TRBJ1-2; D perhaps matches TRBD1 (6 bases). The germline V and J ends were trimmed by 10 bases and 4 bases, with 16 bases remaining between them. There are 13 residues in the CDR3. CDR3 protein: CANRDSPRYGYTF. CDR3 DNA: TGTGCCAACAGGGACTCTCCTCGCTATGGCTACACCTTC.

This chain links TRBV6-6 with TRBJ2-4, with D perhaps matching TRBD1 (6 bases). The end of the DNA aligns better with TRBJ2-7, so the J call may be wrong. The CDR3 length is 13 residues. Germline V gives CDR1 MNHNY, CDR2 SVGAGI (reference sequence). DNA for the CDR3: TGTGCCAGCAGTTACGGGACAACCTACGAGCAGTACTTC. The encoded protein is CASSYGTTYEQYF.

V usage is TRBV7-2 and J usage is TRBJ1-2; a possible D gene is TRBD1 (6 bases). Germline CDR1 is SGHTA and CDR2 is FQGNSA. V was trimmed by 0 bases and J by 0 bases, leaving 17 bases between them. The CDR3 spans 18 residues. This CDR3 reads CASSLAQLDRTSNYGYTF. Written as DNA, the CDR3 is TGTGCCAGCAGCTTAGCCCAGCTAGACAGGACCTCTAACTATGGCTACACCTTC.

This clonotype was seen a few times. The chain couples TRBV6-2 or TRBV6-3 to TRBJ2-1, with 10 bases aligning to TRBD1. The V segment lost 5 bases and the J segment 2 bases; nucleotides outside the gene matches: 9. There are 17 residues in the CDR3. Per the germline V gene, CDR1 is MNHEY and CDR2 is SVGEGT. The CDR3: CASSRDRGQIPYNEQFF. Written as DNA, the CDR3 is TGTGCCAGCAGTCGGGACAGGGGACAGATTCCCTACAATGAGCAGTTCTTC.